The 18 T cell receptor beta chains reported below all come from one sample, sequenced in a study of cytomegalovirus exposure and HLA in healthy donors. The PCR made use of 60 Vbeta and 13 Jbeta primers. Profiling relied on immunoSEQ multiplex PCR, and the TCRdb table lists in-frame clones only, not all of them. The table lists 80,000 to 100,000 clones, roughly two thirds of them singletons. Specimen: PBMCs. Receptors originate from a man aged 40-55 years in good health and CMV-seronegative.

This chain links TRBV7-9 with TRBJ2-1, with TRBD1 matching 7 bases. The V and J ends lost 6 bases and 4 bases, in that order; junction bases with no gene match: 9. The CDR3 is 15 amino acids. Germline V gene data show CDR1 as SEHNR and CDR2 as FQNEAQ (reference sequence). The DNA for the CDR3 is TGTGCCAGCAGAACCCCGGGACAGATTTACAATGAGCAGTTCTTC. Translated, it gives CASRTPGQIYNEQFF.

The CDR3 protein is CASSLGALSYEQYF. The DNA for the CDR3 is TGTGCCAGCAGCTTAGGGGCATTATCCTACGAGCAGTACTTC. This chain links TRBV13 with TRBJ2-7; no reliable D call. Germline V gives CDR1 PRHDT, CDR2 FYEKMQ (reference sequence). This CDR3 region has 14 residues. V lost 0 bases and J lost 1, with 7 bases in between.

V gene TRBV28 combines with J gene TRBJ2-5; the D gene is possibly TRBD1 (6 bases). The end of the DNA aligns better with TRBJ2-7, so the J call may be wrong. The CDR3 runs to 15 residues. CDR1 is MDHEN, CDR2 SYDVKM, per germline. CDR3 in amino acids: CASSLSGASSYEQYF. The CDR3 coding sequence is TGTGCCAGCAGTTTATCAGGGGCCAGCTCCTACGAGCAGTACTTC.

V usage is TRBV18 and J usage is TRBJ1-5; 12 bases agree with TRBD1. The J segment lost 6 bases and the V segment lost 2 bases, leaving 2 bases of the junction unmatched. The CDR3 covers 15 residues. Germline assignment: CDR1 KGHSH and CDR2 LQKENI. CDR3 nucleotide sequence: TGTGCCAGCTCACCAGGGACAGGGGGCCCTCAGCCCCAGCATTTT. It codes for CASSPGTGGPQPQHF.

The chain carries TRBV7-9 and TRBJ2-1, with 11 bases aligning to TRBD2. The CDR3 extends over 15 amino acids. Germline lookup yields CDR1 SEHNR and CDR2 FQNEAQ (reference sequence). V lost 5 bases and J lost 4; bases outside the gene matches: 4. CDR3: CASSLTSGGYNEQFF. The CDR3 coding sequence is TGTGCCAGCAGCCTTACTAGCGGGGGATACAATGAGCAGTTCTTC.

The V gene is TRBV30, the J gene TRBJ1-1; D remains ambiguous. The CDR3 has 13 amino acids. Germline CDR1 and CDR2: GTSNPN and SVGIG (reference sequence). Trimming removed 2 bases from V and 5 bases from J, with 12 bases in between. The CDR3 protein is CAWSSVGGTEAFF. CDR3 sequence (DNA): TGTGCCTGGAGTTCGGTGGGAGGGACTGAAGCTTTCTTT.

The rearrangement uses TRBV5-1 and TRBJ2-2, with D tentatively TRBD2 (5 bases). CDR3 length: 14 amino acids. CDR1 is SGHRS, CDR2 YFSETQ, per germline. The V end was cut by 5 bases, the J end by 4 bases, with 12 bases between. CDR3 coding DNA: TGCGCCAGCAGAATGGTGGGGAGCACCGGGGAGCTGTTTTTT. It translates to CASRMVGSTGELFF.

This clone came up a few times. The V gene is TRBV4-1, the J gene TRBJ2-1; maybe TRBD1 (6 bases). V lost 0 bases and J 8 bases, leaving 14 bases between the germline ends. Germline V lookup: CDR1 MGHRA, CDR2 YSYEKL. The CDR3 is 15 residues long. As DNA, the CDR3 is TGCGCCAGCAGCCAAGAGGGTTTAGGGGGTCATGAGCAGTTCTTC. Residues: CASSQEGLGGHEQFF.

This clone was seen only a few times. This chain uses TRBV5-1 with TRBJ2-1; possibly TRBD1 for D (6 bases). The V gene lost 1 base and the J gene lost 5 bases, with 13 bases spanning the gap. CDR1 is SGHRS and CDR2 is YFSETQ in the germline V gene. The CDR3 extends over 15 amino acids. The CDR3 coding sequence is TGCGCCAGCAGCTTGAGTGGCAGGGGAGACAATGAGCAGTTCTTC. Amino acids: CASSLSGRGDNEQFF.

This chain links TRBV28 with TRBJ2-5; 8 bases fit TRBD1. J gave up 3 bases and V 3 bases, and 6 bases lay outside the gene matches. This CDR3 contains 15 residues. The germline V gene has CDR1 MDHEN and CDR2 SYDVKM. CDR3 in DNA: TGTGCCAGCAGTTTGGCTAGGACAGGGAAAGAGACCCAGTACTTC. It encodes CASSLARTGKETQYF.

The chain employs TRBV18 and TRBJ2-3; TRBD1 aligns across 8 bases. V gave up 2 bases and J gave up 1 base; unmatched junction bases: 5. CDR3 length: 16 amino acids. CDR1 is KGHSH and CDR2 is LQKENI in the germline V gene. This chain's CDR3 is CASSPLGQGRTDTQYF. The CDR3, as DNA: TGTGCCAGCTCACCATTAGGACAGGGCCGCACAGATACGCAGTATTTT.

V usage is TRBV4-2 and J usage is TRBJ1-1; 9 bases are shared with TRBD1. CDR1 is LGHNA, CDR2 YNFKEQ, per germline. The CDR3 length is 15 residues. The junction had 4 bases not matched to a gene; V was cut back by 5 bases and J by 0 bases. The CDR3 spells CASSYGDRVNTEAFF. The CDR3 DNA reads as TGTGCCAGCAGCTATGGGGACAGGGTGAACACTGAAGCTTTCTTT.

The V and J genes are TRBV4-2 and TRBJ2-3; TRBD1 aligns across 8 bases. Germline CDR1 reads LGHNA; CDR2 reads YNFKEQ. The length of the CDR3 is 15 residues. V lost 0 bases and J lost 6; bases outside the gene matches: 5. The CDR3 nucleotides are TGTGCCAGCAGCCAAGACAGGGGGCTAGGGGATACGCAGTATTTT. It translates to CASSQDRGLGDTQYF.

J is TRBJ2-7 and V is TRBV30; D is possibly TRBD1 (6 bases). Trimming stripped 4 bases from V and 6 bases from J, with 19 bases between. Germline V gene data show CDR1 as GTSNPN and CDR2 as SVGIG (reference sequence). CDR3 size: 14 residues. The CDR3 DNA sequence: TGTGCCTGGAACCAAGGGATGGGGGCCCGCGAGCAGTACTTC. This sequence encodes CAWNQGMGAREQYF. Together with reference TRBV30 and TRBJ2-7, the CDR3 gives the full variable domain: SQTIHQWPATLVQPVGSPLSLECTVEGTSNPNLYWYRQAAGRGLQLLFYSVGIGQISSEVPQNLSASRPQDRQFILSSKKLLLSDSGFYLCAWNQGMGAREQYFGPGTRLTVT.

This rearrangement joins TRBV5-1 to TRBJ2-5; D remains ambiguous. V dropped 2 bases and J dropped 2 bases, with 4 bases sitting between them. Germline V gives CDR1 SGHRS, CDR2 YFSETQ. CDR3 length: 12 residues. CDR3 amino acids: CASSFQQETQYF. The DNA for the CDR3 is TGCGCCAGCAGCTTCCAGCAAGAGACCCAGTACTTC.

The genes are TRBV9 and TRBJ2-7; 7 bases map to TRBD1. Germline loops: CDR1 SGDLS, CDR2 YYNGEE. This CDR3 region has 16 residues. Unmatched junction bases numbered 12, after V lost 4 bases and J lost 2 bases. CDR3 protein: CASSPRQGSGPYEQYF. CDR3 coding DNA: TGTGCCAGCAGCCCCCGACAGGGATCGGGTCCCTACGAGCAGTACTTC.

The genes are TRBV5-4 and TRBJ1-2; 12 nucleotides agree with TRBD1. Looked up from germline, CDR1 is SGHNT and CDR2 is YYREEE (reference sequence). The CDR3 extends over 14 amino acids. The V gene end was trimmed by 7 bases and the J gene end by 2 bases; junction bases not matched to a gene: 3. The CDR3 DNA reads TGTGCCAGCGGGGGGACAGGGGGCAACTATGGCTACACCTTC. Its translation: CASGGTGGNYGYTF.

V gene TRBV7-9 combines with J gene TRBJ1-3, with D possibly TRBD1 on 5 matching bases. Per germline, CDR1 SEHNR and CDR2 FQNEAQ (reference sequence). The CDR3 spans 18 residues. Trimming stripped 5 bases from V and 0 bases from J, with 20 bases between. Here the CDR3 DNA reads TGTGCCAGCAGCGGTGGGGTCTTTTTAGACAGCTCTGGAAACACCATATATTTT. Translating it yields CASSGGVFLDSSGNTIYF.